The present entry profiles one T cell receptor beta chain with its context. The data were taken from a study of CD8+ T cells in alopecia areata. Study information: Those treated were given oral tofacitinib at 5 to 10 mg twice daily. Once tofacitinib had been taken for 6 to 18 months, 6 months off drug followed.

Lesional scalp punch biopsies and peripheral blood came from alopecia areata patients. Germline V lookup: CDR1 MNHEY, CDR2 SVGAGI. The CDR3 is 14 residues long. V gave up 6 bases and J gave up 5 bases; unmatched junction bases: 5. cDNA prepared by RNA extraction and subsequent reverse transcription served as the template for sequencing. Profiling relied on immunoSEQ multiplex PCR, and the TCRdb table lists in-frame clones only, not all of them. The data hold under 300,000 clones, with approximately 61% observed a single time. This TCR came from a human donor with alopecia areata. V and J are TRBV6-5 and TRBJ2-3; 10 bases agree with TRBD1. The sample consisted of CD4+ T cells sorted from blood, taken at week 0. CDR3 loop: CASRRTGGEDTQYF. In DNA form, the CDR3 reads TGTGCCAGCAGAAGGACAGGGGGTGAAGATACGCAGTATTTT.